The present T cell receptor (beta chain) was sequenced within a study of memory CD4+ T cells and cytomegalovirus serostatus. The CDR3 length is 15 residues. From germline, CDR1 is SEHNR and CDR2 FQNEAQ (reference sequence). Trimming pared 1 base from V and 0 bases from J, leaving 10 bases between. About this clone: What it binds is not known.

The sort gate was single viable CD3+CD4+CD8-CD45RO+ cells for memory CD4+ T cells. Libraries were prepared by immunoSEQ multiplex PCR; TCRdb keeps only in-frame clonotypes and omits some of them. Of about 56,000 clones in the sample, roughly 87% are singletons; the top ten hold approximately 0.43%. Study results and limitations: The CMV-associated TCR signature appears largely within the CD4+ memory repertoire.

The sequenced material came from memory CD4+ T cells from blood. The chain carries TRBV7-9 and TRBJ2-7; perhaps TRBD1 as D (6 bases). This receptor was taken from an adult in good health and CMV-seronegative. CDR3 residues: CASSLGGRVSYEQYF. The CDR3 DNA sequence: TGTGCCAGCAGCTTAGGGGGGCGGGTCTCCTACGAGCAGTACTTC. Based on the CDR3 plus reference TRBV7-9 and TRBJ2-7, the full variable domain is DTGVSQNPRHKITKRGQNVTFRCDPISEHNRLYWYRQTLGQGPEFLTYFQNEAQLEKSRLLSDRFSAERPKGSFSTLEIQRTEQGDSAMYLCASSLGGRVSYEQYFGPGTRLTVT.